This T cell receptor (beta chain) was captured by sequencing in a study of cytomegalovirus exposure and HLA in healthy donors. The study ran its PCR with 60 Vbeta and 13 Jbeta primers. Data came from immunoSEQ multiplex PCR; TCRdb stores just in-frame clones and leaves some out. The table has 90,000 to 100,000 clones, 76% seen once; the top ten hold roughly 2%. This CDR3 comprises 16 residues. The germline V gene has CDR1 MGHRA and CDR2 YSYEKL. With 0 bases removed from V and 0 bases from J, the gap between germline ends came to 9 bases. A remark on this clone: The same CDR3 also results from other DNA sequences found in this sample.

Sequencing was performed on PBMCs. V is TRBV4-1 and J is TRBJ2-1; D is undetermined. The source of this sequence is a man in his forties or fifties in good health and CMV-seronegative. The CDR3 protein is CASSQDRVSSYNEQFF. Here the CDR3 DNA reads TGCGCCAGCAGCCAAGATCGGGTCAGCTCCTACAATGAGCAGTTCTTC.